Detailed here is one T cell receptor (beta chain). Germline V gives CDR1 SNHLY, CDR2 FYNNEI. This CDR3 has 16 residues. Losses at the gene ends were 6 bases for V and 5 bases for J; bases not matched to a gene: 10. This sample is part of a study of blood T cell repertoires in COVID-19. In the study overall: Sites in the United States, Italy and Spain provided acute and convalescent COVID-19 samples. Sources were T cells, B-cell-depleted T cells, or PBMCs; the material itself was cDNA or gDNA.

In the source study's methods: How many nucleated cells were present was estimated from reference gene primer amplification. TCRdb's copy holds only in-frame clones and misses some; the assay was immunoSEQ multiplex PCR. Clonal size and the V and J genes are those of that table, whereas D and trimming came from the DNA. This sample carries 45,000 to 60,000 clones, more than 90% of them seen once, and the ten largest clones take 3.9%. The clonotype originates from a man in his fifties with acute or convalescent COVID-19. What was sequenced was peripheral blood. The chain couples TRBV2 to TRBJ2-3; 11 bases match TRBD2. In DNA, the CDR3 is TGTGCCAGCAGCCCTTATAGCGGGAGGGCCCGAGATACGCAGTATTTT. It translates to CASSPYSGRARDTQYF. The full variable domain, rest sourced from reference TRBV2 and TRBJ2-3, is EPEVTQTPSHQVTQMGQEVILRCVPISNHLYFYWYRQILGQKVEFLVSFYNNEISEKSEIFDDQFSVERPDGSNFTLKIRSTKLEDSAMYFCASSPYSGRARDTQYFGPGTRLTVL.